The clone carrying this T cell receptor (beta chain) was counted many times. What it binds is not known. This sample was taken from a study of T cells in Graves' hyperthyroidism and ophthalmopathy. Study conclusions and caveats: From stable hyperthyroidism, ophthalmopathy was set apart by a 13 V-J model.

CDR1 and CDR2 (germline): MNHNS, SASEGT. The CDR3 is made up of 13 amino acids. V was shortened by 5 bases and J by 8 bases, with 15 bases between the two germline ends. RNA transcripts served as the template for amplifying TCR beta CDR3 regions. HTBI primers were used for first-round RT-PCR of the TCR CDR3. Each CDR3 protein is one row after TCRdb ran MiXCR on the multiplex PCR reads. The table records about 420,000 distinct CDR3 sequences, roughly 13% of them present only once. The clonotype was recovered from a woman under 30 with Graves' hyperthyroidism. Material: blood. The genes are TRBV6-1 and TRBJ1-2; D may be TRBD1 (6 bases). CDR3 DNA sequence: TGTGCCAGCAGTCGGGGACAATCGGAAGGCTACACCTTC. It specifies CASSRGQSEGYTF.